The rows below give T cell receptor beta chains drawn from one sample of a study of blood T cell repertoires in COVID-19. Method: immunoSEQ multiplex PCR; TCRdb's copy keeps in-frame clones and lacks some. The sample holds some 320,000 clones, under 95% seen once. Specimen: PBMCs or T cells enriched from blood (not recorded which). Every receptor here comes from a man aged 55 to 70 who had recovered from COVID-19. Each CDR3 is given with its conserved first and last residue. The order of the fields is D gene, clone size, J gene, V gene, CDR3 protein, CDR3 DNA. D genes are given only for firm matches. The size field is filled for only some rows; it gives once, few, many or a size class.

d_call: -
clone_size: -
j_call: TRBJ2-1
v_call: TRBV3-1/TRBV3-2
cdr3_aa: CASSLDQHLGDTENEQFF
cdr3_nt: TGTGCCAGCAGCCTCGATCAGCATCTGGGGGACACAGAAAATGAGCAGTTCTTC

d_call: TRBD1
clone_size: -
j_call: TRBJ2-3
v_call: TRBV19
cdr3_aa: CASSTTGGWTDTQYF
cdr3_nt: TGTGCCAGTAGTACTACAGGGGGTTGGACAGATACGCAGTATTTT

d_call: -
clone_size: -
j_call: TRBJ2-6
v_call: TRBV4-1
cdr3_aa: CASSQKHARSTEIPTGANVLTF
cdr3_nt: TGCGCCAGCAGCCAAAAGCACGCCAGATCAACAGAAATCCCAACTGGGGCCAACGTCCTGACTTTC

d_call: -
clone_size: -
j_call: TRBJ1-1
v_call: TRBV18
cdr3_aa: CASSQNKNTEAFF
cdr3_nt: TGTGCCAGCTCACAGAACAAGAACACTGAAGCTTTCTTT

d_call: TRBD2
clone_size: -
j_call: TRBJ2-1
v_call: TRBV7-9
cdr3_aa: CASSPTSGTYNEQFF
cdr3_nt: TGTGCCAGCAGCCCTACTAGCGGTACCTACAATGAGCAGTTCTTC

d_call: TRBD1
clone_size: once
j_call: TRBJ1-6
v_call: TRBV3-1/TRBV3-2
cdr3_aa: CASRDRGARDSPLHF
cdr3_nt: TGTGCCAGCAGGGACAGGGGGGCGCGTGATTCACCCCTCCACTTT

d_call: -
clone_size: -
j_call: TRBJ1-5
v_call: TRBV6-5
cdr3_aa: CASSMSDSNQPQHF
cdr3_nt: TGTGCCAGCAGCATGTCAGATAGCAATCAGCCCCAGCATTTT

d_call: TRBD1
clone_size: -
j_call: TRBJ2-7
v_call: TRBV5-4
cdr3_aa: CASSQDRGMEQYF
cdr3_nt: TGTGCCAGCAGCCAGGACAGGGGGATGGAGCAGTACTTC

d_call: -
clone_size: -
j_call: TRBJ1-1
v_call: TRBV27
cdr3_aa: CASSLARGDTEAFF
cdr3_nt: TGTGCCAGCAGTTTGGCGCGGGGGGATACTGAAGCTTTCTTT

d_call: -
clone_size: -
j_call: TRBJ1-6
v_call: TRBV19
cdr3_aa: CASSILNSPLHF
cdr3_nt: TGTGCCAGCAGTATCCTAAATTCACCCCTCCACTTT

d_call: -
clone_size: -
j_call: TRBJ2-2
v_call: TRBV6-5
cdr3_aa: CASRLTVALTGELFF
cdr3_nt: TGTGCCAGCAGATTGACAGTCGCACTAACCGGGGAGCTGTTTTTT

d_call: TRBD1
clone_size: -
j_call: TRBJ1-2
v_call: TRBV4-2
cdr3_aa: CASSHWTGTNGYTF
cdr3_nt: TGTGCCAGCAGCCATTGGACAGGGACGAATGGCTACACCTTC

d_call: -
clone_size: once
j_call: TRBJ1-2
v_call: TRBV19
cdr3_aa: CASRTDQVRGYTF
cdr3_nt: TGTGCCAGTAGAACGGATCAGGTCCGGGGCTACACCTTC

d_call: TRBD2
clone_size: -
j_call: TRBJ2-1
v_call: TRBV19
cdr3_aa: CASSREGPRNEQFF
cdr3_nt: TGTGCCAGTAGTAGGGAGGGTCCGAGGAATGAGCAGTTCTTC

d_call: -
clone_size: -
j_call: TRBJ2-7
v_call: TRBV18
cdr3_aa: CASSPSTGPPYEQYF
cdr3_nt: TGTGCCAGCTCACCCTCGACAGGCCCGCCCTACGAGCAGTACTTC

d_call: TRBD2
clone_size: -
j_call: TRBJ2-7
v_call: TRBV5-1
cdr3_aa: CASSFSPSGFYEQYF
cdr3_nt: TGCGCCAGCAGCTTCAGCCCTAGCGGGTTCTACGAGCAGTACTTC

d_call: -
clone_size: -
j_call: TRBJ1-2
v_call: TRBV19
cdr3_aa: CASTGGYGYTF
cdr3_nt: TGTGCCAGTACGGGGGGCTATGGCTACACCTTC

d_call: TRBD2
clone_size: -
j_call: TRBJ2-5
v_call: TRBV7-9
cdr3_aa: CASSPRTSGSGETQYF
cdr3_nt: TGTGCCAGCAGCCCTCGGACTAGCGGGAGTGGTGAGACCCAGTACTTC

d_call: -
clone_size: -
j_call: TRBJ1-1
v_call: TRBV3-1/TRBV3-2
cdr3_aa: CASSQGTSSVTEAFF
cdr3_nt: TGTGCCAGCAGCCAAGGGACATCTAGTGTAACTGAAGCTTTCTTT

d_call: -
clone_size: -
j_call: TRBJ1-5
v_call: TRBV6-6
cdr3_aa: CASSQVWSNQPQHF
cdr3_nt: TGTGCCAGCAGCCAGGTCTGGAGCAATCAGCCCCAGCATTTT

d_call: -
clone_size: -
j_call: TRBJ2-7
v_call: TRBV21-1
cdr3_aa: CASSKRGGRSIGETPSYEQYF
cdr3_nt: TGTGCCAGCAGCAAAAGGGGGGGTCGTAGTATAGGGGAAACACCCTCCTACGAGCAGTACTTC

d_call: -
clone_size: -
j_call: TRBJ1-2
v_call: TRBV6-5
cdr3_aa: CASSPGQLNYGYTF
cdr3_nt: TGTGCCAGCAGTCCCGGACAGCTTAACTATGGCTACACCTTC

d_call: -
clone_size: -
j_call: TRBJ2-3
v_call: TRBV9
cdr3_aa: CASSVAVSGPTDTQYF
cdr3_nt: TGTGCCAGCAGCGTGGCCGTGTCAGGGCCCACAGATACGCAGTATTTT